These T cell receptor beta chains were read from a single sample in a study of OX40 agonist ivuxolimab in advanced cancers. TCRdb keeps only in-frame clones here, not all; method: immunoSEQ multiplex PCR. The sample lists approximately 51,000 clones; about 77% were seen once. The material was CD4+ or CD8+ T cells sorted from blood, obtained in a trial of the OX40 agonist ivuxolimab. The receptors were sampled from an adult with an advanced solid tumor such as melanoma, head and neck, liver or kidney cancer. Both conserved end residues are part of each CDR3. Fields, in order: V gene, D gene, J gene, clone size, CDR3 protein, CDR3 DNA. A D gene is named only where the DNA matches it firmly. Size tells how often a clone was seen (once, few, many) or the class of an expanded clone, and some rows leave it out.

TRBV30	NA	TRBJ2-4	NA	CAWSLSSHSANIQYF	TGTGCCTGGAGTTTGTCTAGCCACTCAGCAAACATTCAGTACTTC
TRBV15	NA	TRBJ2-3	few	CATNRYGTDTQYF	TGTGCCACCAACAGGTATGGCACAGATACGCAGTATTTT
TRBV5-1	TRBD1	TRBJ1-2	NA	CASSLRQGSWGYTF	TGCGCCAGCAGCTTGCGACAGGGTAGTTGGGGCTACACCTTC
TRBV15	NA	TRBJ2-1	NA	CATSRDFHNEQFF	TGTGCCACCAGCAGAGATTTCCACAATGAGCAGTTCTTC
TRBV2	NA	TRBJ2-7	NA	CASIRDSYEQYF	TGTGCCAGCATCAGGGACTCCTACGAGCAGTACTTC
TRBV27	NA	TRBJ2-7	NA	CASSDDPTYEQYF	TGTGCCAGCAGTGACGACCCAACCTACGAGCAGTACTTC
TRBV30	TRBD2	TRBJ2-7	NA	CACGISGSGYEQYF	TGTGCCTGTGGTATCAGCGGGAGTGGCTACGAGCAGTACTTC
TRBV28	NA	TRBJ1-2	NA	CASSPPGGAGYGYTF	TGTGCCAGCAGCCCACCGGGGGGCGCAGGCTATGGCTACACCTTC
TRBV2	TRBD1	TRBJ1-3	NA	CASRTGGWNTIYF	TGTGCCAGCCGTACAGGGGGCTGGAACACCATATATTTT
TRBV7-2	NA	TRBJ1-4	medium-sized	CASSSQRGFNEKLFF	TGTGCCAGCAGCTCTCAGAGGGGGTTTAATGAAAAACTGTTTTTT
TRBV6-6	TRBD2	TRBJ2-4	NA	CASSLTSGRSKNIQYF	TGTGCCAGCAGTTTGACTAGCGGGAGATCAAAGAACATTCAGTACTTC
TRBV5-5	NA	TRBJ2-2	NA	CASRFSSNTGELFF	TGTGCCAGCAGATTCTCTTCGAACACCGGGGAGCTGTTTTTT
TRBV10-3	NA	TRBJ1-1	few	CAINGGTEAFF	TGTGCCATCAATGGGGGCACTGAAGCTTTCTTT
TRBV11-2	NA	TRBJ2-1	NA	CASSLDYSYNEQFF	TGTGCCAGCAGCTTAGACTATTCCTACAATGAGCAGTTCTTC
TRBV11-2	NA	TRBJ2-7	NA	CASSPIQRRSSYEQYF	TGTGCCAGCAGCCCCATCCAAAGACGGAGCTCCTACGAGCAGTACTTC
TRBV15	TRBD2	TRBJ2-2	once	CATSRPAGGTGELFF	TGTGCCACCAGCCGGCCGGCGGGAGGTACCGGGGAGCTGTTTTTT
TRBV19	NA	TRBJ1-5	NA	CASSGGGRGRNQPQHF	TGTGCCAGTAGTGGGGGTGGCAGGGGAAGGAATCAGCCCCAGCATTTT
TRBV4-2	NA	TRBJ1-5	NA	CASSRERTAPGNQPQHF	TGTGCCAGCAGCCGGGAACGGACAGCCCCGGGCAATCAGCCCCAGCATTTT
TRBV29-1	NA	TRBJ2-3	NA	CSANTPGSTDTQYF	TGCAGCGCCAACACCCCTGGCAGCACAGATACGCAGTATTTT
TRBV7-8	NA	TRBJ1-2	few	CASNNNAGYGYTF	TGTGCCAGCAACAACAACGCTGGATATGGCTACACCTTC
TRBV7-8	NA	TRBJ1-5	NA	CASSSPTGANQPQHF	TGTGCCAGCAGCTCCCCGACAGGTGCCAATCAGCCCCAGCATTTT
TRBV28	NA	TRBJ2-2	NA	CASSSPGRVSTGELFF	TGTGCCAGCAGTTCCCCCGGCAGGGTTAGTACCGGGGAGCTGTTTTTT
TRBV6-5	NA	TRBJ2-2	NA	CASRKPAGELFF	TGTGCCAGCAGAAAACCCGCCGGGGAGCTGTTTTTT
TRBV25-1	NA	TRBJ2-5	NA	CASSAYETQYF	TGTGCCAGCAGTGCTTACGAGACCCAGTACTTC
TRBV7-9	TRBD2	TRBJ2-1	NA	CASSLNLAGGRRFF	TGTGCCAGCAGCTTAAACCTAGCGGGAGGGCGGCGGTTCTTC
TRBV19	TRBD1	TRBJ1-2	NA	CASSTNRGNYGYTF	TGTGCCAGTAGTACAAACAGGGGAAACTATGGCTACACCTTC
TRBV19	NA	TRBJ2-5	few	CASSINRVETQYF	TGTGCCAGTAGTATTAACAGGGTAGAGACCCAGTACTTC
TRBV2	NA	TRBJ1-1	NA	CASIGHTEAFF	TGTGCCAGCATCGGCCACACTGAAGCTTTCTTT
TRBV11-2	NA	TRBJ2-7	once	CASSLGADYEQYF	TGTGCCAGCAGCTTAGGGGCAGATTACGAGCAGTACTTC
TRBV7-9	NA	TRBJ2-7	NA	CASSPPGGGLYEQYF	TGTGCCAGCAGCCCCCCGGGCGGGGGCCTATACGAGCAGTACTTC
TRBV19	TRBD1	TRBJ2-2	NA	CASRRQGNTGELFF	TGTGCCAGTAGAAGACAGGGGAACACCGGGGAGCTGTTTTTT
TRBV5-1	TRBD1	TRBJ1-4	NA	CASSSGTGTEKLFF	TGCGCCAGCAGTTCCGGGACAGGGACTGAAAAACTGTTTTTT
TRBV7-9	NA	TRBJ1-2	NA	CASSDSRRGVGYGYTF	TGTGCCAGCAGCGATTCTAGGAGGGGGGTAGGGTATGGCTACACCTTC
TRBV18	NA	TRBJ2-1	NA	CASSPRYQEGNEQFF	TGTGCCAGCTCACCACGGTATCAGGAGGGAAATGAGCAGTTCTTC
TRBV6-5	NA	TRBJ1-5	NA	CASSYGPGLWPQHF	TGTGCCAGCAGTTACGGGCCGGGCTTGTGGCCCCAGCATTTT
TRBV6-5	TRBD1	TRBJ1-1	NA	CASSFQTGTGEAFF	TGTGCCAGCAGTTTCCAAACCGGGACAGGAGAAGCTTTCTTT
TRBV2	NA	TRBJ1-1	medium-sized	CASRGYAEAFF	TGTGCCAGCAGGGGATACGCTGAAGCTTTCTTT
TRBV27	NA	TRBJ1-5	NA	CASSVGRDQPQHF	TGTGCCAGCAGTGTGGGGAGGGATCAGCCCCAGCATTTT
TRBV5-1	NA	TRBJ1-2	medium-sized	CASSAEGNYGYTF	TGCGCCAGCAGCGCTGAAGGGAACTATGGCTACACCTTC
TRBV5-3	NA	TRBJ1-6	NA	CASSLRGYNSPLHF	TGTGCCAGCAGCTTGCGGGGTTACAATTCACCCCTCCACTTT
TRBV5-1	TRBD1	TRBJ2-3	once	CASSLGTGISTDTQYF	TGCGCCAGCAGCTTAGGGACAGGGATATCCACAGATACGCAGTATTTT
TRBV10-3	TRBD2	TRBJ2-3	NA	CAITTSGRSSTDTQYF	TGTGCCATAACGACTAGCGGGAGGTCTAGCACAGATACGCAGTATTTT
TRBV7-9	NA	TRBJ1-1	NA	CASSLAPGHMNF	TGTGCCAGCAGCTTAGCTCCGGGACACATGAATTTT
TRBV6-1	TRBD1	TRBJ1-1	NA	CASSRRGRNTEAFF	TGTGCCAGCAGCAGGAGGGGGCGCAACACTGAAGCTTTCTTT
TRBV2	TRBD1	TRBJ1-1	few	CASGDSPRFEAFF	TGTGCCAGCGGGGACAGCCCAAGGTTCGAAGCTTTCTTT